One T cell receptor beta chain is described in this entry. Antigen: not known. The data are from a study of T cells in Graves' hyperthyroidism and ophthalmopathy. Whole-study results and caveats: It was a median around seven months before onset that the model predicted ophthalmopathy.

The study enrolled patients aged 18 to 65 with newly diagnosed hyperthyroidism of under 2 months' duration. PBMCs were obtained from 10 ml fresh peripheral blood. There were TCR beta CDR3 regions amplified from RNA transcripts. RT-PCR in the first round (using the HTBI primer set) targeted the TCR CDR3. TCRdb independently ran MiXCR on the multiplex PCR reads; one entry per CDR3 protein. The sample consists of hundreds of thousands of distinct CDR3 sequences, roughly 40% of them appearing once. The CDR3 has 12 amino acids. CDR1 is SQVTM, CDR2 ANQGSEA, per germline. With 6 bases removed from V and 9 bases from J, the gap between germline ends came to 15 bases.

The source is a man aged 18 to 35 with Graves' hyperthyroidism. The sequencing input was blood. The chain carries TRBV29-1 and TRBJ1-3; the D is unclear. The CDR3 sequence: CSVPVPGSTIYF. CDR3 in DNA: TGCAGCGTCCCGGTTCCGGGGAGCACCATATATTTT. Supplemented by reference TRBV29-1 and TRBJ1-3, the full variable domain reads SAVISQKPSRDICQRGTSLTIQCQVDSQVTMMFWYRQQPGQSLTLIATANQGSEATYESGFVIDKFPISRPNLTFSTLTVSNMSPEDSSIYLCSVPVPGSTIYFGEGSWLTVV.